This TCR beta chain is from a study of response to subunit inactivated influenza vaccine. V trimming: 3 bases; J trimming: 3 bases; junction bases outside the gene matches: 8. Germline V CDR1 and CDR2: SGHRS, YFSETQ. The CDR3 consists of 15 residues. This clonotype has only a few counts. TCRdb redid the calling of the RT-PCR reads with MiXCR, one entry per CDR3 protein. The table records under 550,000 distinct CDR3 sequences, 7.2% of them present only once. The rearrangement links TRBV5-1 to TRBJ1-1, with TRBD1 matching over 7 bases. Sequencing used PBMCs from blood, obtained roughly 24 months after vaccination. This clonotype was sampled from a man in his fifties or sixties who received an inactivated influenza vaccine. CDR3 DNA: TGCGCCAGCAGCTACTCTCACAGGGGAGACACTGAAGCTTTCTTT. Translated, it gives CASSYSHRGDTEAFF.